This TCR beta chain comes out of a study of a mutant IDH1 vaccine in newly diagnosed glioma. Background on the study: The start of vaccination came 4-6 weeks after radiotherapy alone, or with temozolomide cycles. Radiotherapy, temozolomide, or both had been given previously, and both were given to most.

The time point denotes: week 23, last vaccination. A single vaccine dose contained 300 ug of mutant IDH1 20-mer peptide, and topical imiquimod was used with it. New WHO grade 3 or 4 IDH1-mutant, ATRX-lost astrocytomas were present in all donors. The data were produced by immunoSEQ multiplex PCR, yet TCRdb's version contains in-frame clones alone and is incomplete. The sample consists of over 45,000 clones, 80% of them appearing once. The CDR3 loop spans 15 amino acids. V was pared by 4 bases and J by 4 bases, with 14 bases between. Germline V gives CDR1 MNHEY, CDR2 SVGAGI. Findings of the study overall: It was more than 80% of patients that developed vaccine-induced immune responses.

Concerning this clone: Its specificity is not known.

The origin of this receptor is a man aged 40-49 years with glioma. Material: PBMCs, obtained from a glioma patient whose treatment included an IDH1 peptide vaccine. The chain uses TRBV6-5 and TRBJ1-3, with D unclear. The DNA for the CDR3 is TGTGCCAGCAGTTTTAGGCCGGGTACCGGAAACACCATATATTTT. It codes for CASSFRPGTGNTIYF.